A selection of T cell receptor beta chains follows, all from one sample in a study of response to subunit inactivated influenza vaccine. One entry per CDR3 protein results from TCRdb running MiXCR on the RT-PCR reads. The sample includes about 520,000 distinct CDR3 sequences, 11% of them seen just once. This specimen was PBMCs from blood, taken about 6 weeks after vaccination. All receptors derive from a middle-aged man who received an inactivated influenza vaccine. The CDR3 runs from the conserved cysteine through the conserved F or W. Each record gives: D gene, V gene, clone size, J gene, CDR3 protein. A D gene is named only where the DNA matches it firmly. The size of a clone is reported for some rows only, either as once, few or many, or as a class for expanded clones.

d_call: NA; v_call: TRBV20-1; clone_size: NA; j_call: TRBJ1-2; cdr3_aa: CSALDELTGYTF
d_call: NA; v_call: TRBV6-1; clone_size: many; j_call: TRBJ1-2; cdr3_aa: CASSERAGQNYYGYTF
d_call: TRBD2; v_call: TRBV5-1; clone_size: NA; j_call: TRBJ2-3; cdr3_aa: CASSLETRLAGGTDTQYF
d_call: NA; v_call: TRBV20-1; clone_size: NA; j_call: TRBJ1-1; cdr3_aa: CSARRRGPGEAFF
d_call: NA; v_call: TRBV20-1; clone_size: few; j_call: TRBJ1-5; cdr3_aa: CSASPGRSNQPQHF
d_call: TRBD1; v_call: TRBV14; clone_size: few; j_call: TRBJ1-5; cdr3_aa: CASSHKQGPHQPQHF
d_call: TRBD2; v_call: TRBV5-1; clone_size: many; j_call: TRBJ2-3; cdr3_aa: CASSLSRLAGGTDTQYF
d_call: NA; v_call: TRBV6-1; clone_size: NA; j_call: TRBJ1-1; cdr3_aa: CASTDDKGSGTEAFF
d_call: NA; v_call: TRBV7-3; clone_size: few; j_call: TRBJ2-1; cdr3_aa: CASSFDPRGEQFF
d_call: TRBD1; v_call: TRBV5-1; clone_size: NA; j_call: TRBJ2-7; cdr3_aa: CASSLDRGRFEQYF
d_call: NA; v_call: TRBV12-3/TRBV12-4; clone_size: many; j_call: TRBJ2-7; cdr3_aa: CASSLDPGRSYEQYF
d_call: TRBD1; v_call: TRBV5-6; clone_size: NA; j_call: TRBJ2-1; cdr3_aa: CASSEQGTSYNEQFF
d_call: NA; v_call: TRBV29-1; clone_size: many; j_call: TRBJ2-6; cdr3_aa: CSVEMGANVLTF
d_call: TRBD2; v_call: TRBV6-2/TRBV6-3; clone_size: NA; j_call: TRBJ2-1; cdr3_aa: CASRTSRHEQFF
d_call: TRBD2; v_call: TRBV6-1; clone_size: few; j_call: TRBJ2-1; cdr3_aa: CASSLTSGAFNEQFF
d_call: NA; v_call: TRBV4-1; clone_size: many; j_call: TRBJ1-1; cdr3_aa: CASSHLTQGKRAEAFF
d_call: NA; v_call: TRBV5-6; clone_size: NA; j_call: TRBJ1-1; cdr3_aa: CASSLPAGNTEAFF
d_call: NA; v_call: TRBV4-3; clone_size: many; j_call: TRBJ2-2; cdr3_aa: CASSQDPFGTGELFF